What follows is one TCR beta chain and its context. The CDR3 has 16 amino acids. CDR1 KGHSH and CDR2 LQKENI come from the germline V gene. Trimming pared 4 bases from V and 0 bases from J, leaving 13 bases between. The PCR had 60 Vbeta and 13 Jbeta primers. The assay was immunoSEQ multiplex PCR, and TCRdb's table has in-frame clones only and misses some. The table records under 200,000 clones, roughly two thirds of them present only once. This sample stems from a study of cytomegalovirus exposure and HLA in healthy donors. This sequence originates from a woman between 35 and 50 years old in good health and CMV-seropositive. Sequencing was done on a sample of PBMCs. V gene TRBV18 combines with J gene TRBJ2-1; no definite D call. CDR3 in amino acids: CASSLTVSYSYNEQFF. The CDR3 region has the DNA TGTGCCAGCTCACTTACTGTCTCCTACTCCTACAATGAGCAGTTCTTC.